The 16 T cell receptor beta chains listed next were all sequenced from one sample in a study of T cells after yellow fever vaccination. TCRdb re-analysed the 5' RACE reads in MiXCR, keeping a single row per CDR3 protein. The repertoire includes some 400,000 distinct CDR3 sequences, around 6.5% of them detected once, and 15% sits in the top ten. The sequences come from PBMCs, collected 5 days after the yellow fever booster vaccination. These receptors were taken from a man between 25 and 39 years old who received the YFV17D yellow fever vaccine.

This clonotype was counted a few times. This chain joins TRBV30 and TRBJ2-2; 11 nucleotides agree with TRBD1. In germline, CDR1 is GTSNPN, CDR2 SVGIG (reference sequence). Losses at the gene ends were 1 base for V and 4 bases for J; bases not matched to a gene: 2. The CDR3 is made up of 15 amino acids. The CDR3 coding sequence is TGTGCCTGGAGTGCCGGGACAGGGGGCACCGGGGAGCTGTTTTTT. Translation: CAWSAGTGGTGELFF.

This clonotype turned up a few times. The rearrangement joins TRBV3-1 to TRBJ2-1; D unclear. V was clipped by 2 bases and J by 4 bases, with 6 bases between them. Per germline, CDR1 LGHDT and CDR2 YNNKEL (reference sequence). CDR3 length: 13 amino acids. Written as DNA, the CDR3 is TGTGCCAGCAGCCAACTAGAGTACAATGAGCAGTTCTTC. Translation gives CASSQLEYNEQFF.

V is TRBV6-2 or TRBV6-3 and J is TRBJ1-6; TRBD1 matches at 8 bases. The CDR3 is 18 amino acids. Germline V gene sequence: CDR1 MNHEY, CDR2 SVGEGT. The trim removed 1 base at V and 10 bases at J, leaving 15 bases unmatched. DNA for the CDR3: TGTGCCAGCAGTTACTTTTCACCCTCCGGACAGGGACGCTCACCCCTCCACTTT. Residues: CASSYFSPSGQGRSPLHF.

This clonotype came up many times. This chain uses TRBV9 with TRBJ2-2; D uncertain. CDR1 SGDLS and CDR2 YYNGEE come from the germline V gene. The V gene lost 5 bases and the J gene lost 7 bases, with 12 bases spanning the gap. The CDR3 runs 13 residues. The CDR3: CASRTSSGGELFF. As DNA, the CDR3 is TGTGCCAGCAGGACTTCTTCGGGCGGGGAGCTGTTTTTT.

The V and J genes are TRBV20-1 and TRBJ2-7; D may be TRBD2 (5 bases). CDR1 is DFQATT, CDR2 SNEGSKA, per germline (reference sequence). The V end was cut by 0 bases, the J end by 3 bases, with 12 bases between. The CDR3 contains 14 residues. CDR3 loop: CSARDRGEFYEQYF. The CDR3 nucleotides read TGCAGTGCTAGAGATCGGGGTGAGTTCTACGAGCAGTACTTC.

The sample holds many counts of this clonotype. The CDR3 nucleotides read TGTGCCCTCCACCCAGCGGTCCCCGAGACCCAGTACTTC. This gives the protein CALHPAVPETQYF. V is TRBV7-9 and J is TRBJ2-5; D possibly corresponds to TRBD2 (5 bases). V shed 11 bases and J shed 5 bases, with 18 bases lying between them. The CDR3 has 13 amino acids. The V gene's germline CDR1 is SEHNR and CDR2 FQNEAQ (reference sequence). Filled out from reference TRBV7-9 and TRBJ2-5, the complete variable domain reads DTGVSQNPRHKITKRGQNVTFRCDPISEHNRLYWYRQTLGQGPEFLTYFQNEAQLEKSRLLSDRFSAERPKGSFSTLEIQRTEQGDSAMYLCALHPAVPETQYFGPGTRLLVL.

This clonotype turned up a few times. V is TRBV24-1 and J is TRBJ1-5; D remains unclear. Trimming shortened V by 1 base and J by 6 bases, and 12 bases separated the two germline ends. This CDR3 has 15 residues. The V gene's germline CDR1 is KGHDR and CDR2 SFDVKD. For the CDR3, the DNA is TGTGCCACCAGTGATTTCGAGGGTCGAGTTCAGCCCCAGCATTTT. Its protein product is CATSDFEGRVQPQHF.

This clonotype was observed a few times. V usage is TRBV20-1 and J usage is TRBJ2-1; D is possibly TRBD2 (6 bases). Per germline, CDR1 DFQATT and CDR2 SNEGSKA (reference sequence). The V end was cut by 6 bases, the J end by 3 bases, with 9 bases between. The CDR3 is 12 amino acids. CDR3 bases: TGCAGTGCCCCGGGACTCTACAATGAGCAGTTCTTC. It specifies CSAPGLYNEQFF.

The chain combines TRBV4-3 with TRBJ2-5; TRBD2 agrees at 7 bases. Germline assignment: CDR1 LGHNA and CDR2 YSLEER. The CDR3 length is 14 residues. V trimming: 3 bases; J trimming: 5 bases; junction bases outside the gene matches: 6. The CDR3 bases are TGCGCCAGCAGCCAGAACTGGGGGGGGGAGACCCAGTACTTC. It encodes CASSQNWGGETQYF.

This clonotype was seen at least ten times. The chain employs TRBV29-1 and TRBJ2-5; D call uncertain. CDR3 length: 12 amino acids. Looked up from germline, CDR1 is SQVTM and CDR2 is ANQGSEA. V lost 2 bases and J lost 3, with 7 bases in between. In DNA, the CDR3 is TGCAGCGTTGAATCAGAGGAAGAGACCCAGTACTTC. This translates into CSVESEEETQYF.

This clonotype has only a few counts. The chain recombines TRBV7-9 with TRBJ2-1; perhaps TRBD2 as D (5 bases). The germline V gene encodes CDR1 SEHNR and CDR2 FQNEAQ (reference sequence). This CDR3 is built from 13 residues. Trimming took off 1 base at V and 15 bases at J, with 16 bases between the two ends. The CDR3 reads CASSLDVSTLAFF. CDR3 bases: TGTGCCAGCAGCTTAGACGTTTCTACCCTAGCGTTCTTC.

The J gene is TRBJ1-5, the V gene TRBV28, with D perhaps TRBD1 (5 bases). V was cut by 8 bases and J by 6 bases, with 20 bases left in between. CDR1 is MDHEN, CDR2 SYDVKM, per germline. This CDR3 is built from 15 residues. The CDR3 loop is CASRFPAGGGQPQHF. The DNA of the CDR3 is TGTGCCAGCCGATTCCCAGCGGGGGGAGGTCAGCCCCAGCATTTT. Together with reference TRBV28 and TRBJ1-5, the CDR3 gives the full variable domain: DVKVTQSSRYLVKRTGEKVFLECVQDMDHENMFWYRQDPGLGLRLIYFSYDVKMKEKGDIPEGYSVSREKKERFSLILESASTNQTSMYLCASRFPAGGGQPQHFGDGTRLSIL.

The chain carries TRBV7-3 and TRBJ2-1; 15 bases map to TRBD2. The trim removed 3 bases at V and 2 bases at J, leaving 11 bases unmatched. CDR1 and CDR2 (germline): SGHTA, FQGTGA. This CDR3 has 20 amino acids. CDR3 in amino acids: CASSFPPGTSGRPTYNEQFF. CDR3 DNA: TGTGCCAGCAGCTTCCCCCCCGGGACTAGCGGGAGGCCAACCTACAATGAGCAGTTCTTC.

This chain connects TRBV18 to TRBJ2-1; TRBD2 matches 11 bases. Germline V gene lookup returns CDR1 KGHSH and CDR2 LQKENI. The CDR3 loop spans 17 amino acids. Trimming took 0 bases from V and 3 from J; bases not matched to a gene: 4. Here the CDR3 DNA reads TGTGCCAGCTCACCACCGGGGACTAGCGGCCTCTACAATGAGCAGTTCTTC. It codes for CASSPPGTSGLYNEQFF.

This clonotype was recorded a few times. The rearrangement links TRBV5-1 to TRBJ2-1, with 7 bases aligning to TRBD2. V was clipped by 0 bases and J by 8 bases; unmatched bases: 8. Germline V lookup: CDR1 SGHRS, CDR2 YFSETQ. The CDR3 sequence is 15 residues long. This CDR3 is CASSLAGGGGYEQFF. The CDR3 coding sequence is TGCGCCAGCAGCTTGGCCGGCGGGGGAGGCTATGAGCAGTTCTTC.

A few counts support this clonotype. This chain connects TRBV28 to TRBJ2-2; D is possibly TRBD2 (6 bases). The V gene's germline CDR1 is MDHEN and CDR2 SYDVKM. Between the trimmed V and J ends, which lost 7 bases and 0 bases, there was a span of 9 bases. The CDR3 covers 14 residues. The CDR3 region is CASTGGANTGELFF. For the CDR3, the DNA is TGTGCCAGCACAGGAGGGGCGAACACCGGGGAGCTGTTTTTT.